The T cell receptor (beta chain) described here comes from a study of long-term antiretroviral therapy in people with HIV. Whole-study context: Some samples came about a decade before the 2015 immediate-ART recommendation, and these were the earliest. Study-level points and caveats: HIV repertoires had narrower CDR3 length ranges than controls.

Comments on this clone: The antigen is unknown.

Each donor provided at least one pre-ART PBMC sample and at least two post-ART PBMC samples. Before DNA extraction, about 0.85-10 million cryopreserved PBMC were held in the samples. At survey level, the immunoSEQ assay was run in its v3.0 version. Sequencing used immunoSEQ multiplex PCR; TCRdb keeps in-frame clones, though not all of them. The table has about 40,000 clones, roughly 90% seen once. The sample was unsorted PBMCs, taken 1.2 years after starting antiretroviral therapy. The receptor was isolated from a woman in her fifties or sixties with HIV.

The CDR3 region is CASSYSSTGHYEQYF. CDR3 DNA: TGTGCCAGCAGTTACTCGAGCACAGGGCACTACGAGCAGTACTTC. The V gene is TRBV6-5, the J gene TRBJ2-7, with D possibly TRBD1 on 6 matching bases. Germline V gene lookup returns CDR1 MNHEY and CDR2 SVGAGI. Trimming shortened V by 0 bases and J by 3 bases, and 12 bases separated the two germline ends. The CDR3 is 15 amino acids.